The rows below give T cell receptor beta chains drawn from one sample of a study of response to subunit inactivated influenza vaccine. MiXCR, run by TCRdb on the RT-PCR reads, gives a single entry per CDR3 protein. Here the sample spans around 480,000 distinct CDR3 sequences, 11% being singletons. The sample was PBMCs from blood, taken about 6 weeks after vaccination. These receptors came from a man in his fifties who received an inactivated influenza vaccine. Each CDR3 is given with its conserved first and last residue. A D gene is named only where the DNA matches it firmly. Not all rows give a size; the values are once, few, many and, for expanded clones, a class.

v_call	clone_size	d_call	j_call	cdr3_nt	cdr3_aa
TRBV12-3/TRBV12-4	many	.	TRBJ1-3	TGTGCCAGCAGCCAGGGGTTTACCTCTGGAAACACCATATATTTT	CASSQGFTSGNTIYF
TRBV12-3/TRBV12-4	many	TRBD2	TRBJ2-1	TGTGCCAGCAGTCCTATAGCGGGGGCCAATGAGCAGTTCTTC	CASSPIAGANEQFF
TRBV7-6	.	TRBD1	TRBJ2-1	TGTGCCAGCACCACTAGACAGGGGGCCTACAATGAGCAGTTCTTC	CASTTRQGAYNEQFF
TRBV7-2	many	TRBD2	TRBJ2-3	TGTGCCAGCAGCTTTGGACTAGCTCGCACAGATACGCAGTATTTT	CASSFGLARTDTQYF
TRBV20-1	many	TRBD1	TRBJ2-7	TGCAGTGTGGGGGCGAGTGTCTTGGACAGGGTCTACGAGCAGTACTTC	CSVGASVLDRVYEQYF
TRBV5-6	.	.	TRBJ1-2	TGTGCCAGCAGCTTGGTTTGGGGAGGCTACACCTTC	CASSLVWGGYTF
TRBV7-2	.	.	TRBJ2-1	TGTGCCAGCAGCTTAGCGGGGGGGCTGGGTGAGCAGTTCTTC	CASSLAGGLGEQFF
TRBV12-3/TRBV12-4	many	.	TRBJ1-2	TGTGCCAGCAGTTTAGCACCAGTCCAGGATAACTATGGCTACACCTTC	CASSLAPVQDNYGYTF
TRBV5-1	many	TRBD1	TRBJ2-2	TGCGCCAGCAGCCCCTGGGACAGGGGCGCCGGGGAGCTGTTTTTT	CASSPWDRGAGELFF
TRBV12-3/TRBV12-4	few	TRBD1	TRBJ2-2	TGTGCCAGCATTGGGACAGGGGGCCTTCTCCAGAACACCGGGGAGCTGTTTTTT	CASIGTGGLLQNTGELFF
TRBV12-3/TRBV12-4	many	TRBD1	TRBJ1-1	TGTGCCAGCAAAGGACAGGGATCGAACACTGAAGCTTTCTTT	CASKGQGSNTEAFF
TRBV29-1	many	TRBD1	TRBJ2-7	TGCAGCGTTGAAGGGACAGGCTACGAGCAGTACTTC	CSVEGTGYEQYF
TRBV6-2/TRBV6-3	.	.	TRBJ2-2	TGTGCCACCTCTCAGGCCACCGGGGAGCTGTTTTTT	CATSQATGELFF
TRBV7-6	few	.	TRBJ2-2	TGTGCCAGCAGCCCCCATCTGGGCACCGGGGAGCTGTTTTTT	CASSPHLGTGELFF
TRBV2	many	TRBD2	TRBJ2-1	TGTGCCAGCAGTGATCCGTTACTAGCGGGAGGGCAAAATGAGCAGTTCTTC	CASSDPLLAGGQNEQFF
TRBV7-9	.	TRBD1	TRBJ2-1	TGTGCCAGCCATTCGGGACAGGGGGCGAGTAGCCAGTTCTTC	CASHSGQGASSQFF
TRBV20-1	.	TRBD2	TRBJ2-7	TGCTGTGCTCTCACGGGACTAGCGACGGGGAGCTCCTACGAGCAGTACTTC	CCALTGLATGSSYEQYF
TRBV20-1	many	.	TRBJ1-2	TGCAGTGCTCAGCTTGCGGGGGATGGCTACACCTTC	CSAQLAGDGYTF
TRBV7-9	few	.	TRBJ2-5	TGTGCCAGCAGATCCCCGAGGGACCTGGGAGAGACCCAGTACTTC	CASRSPRDLGETQYF
TRBV6-1	few	TRBD1	TRBJ1-4	TGTGCCAGCAGTGCCGGGACAGGGAGTAATGAAAAACTGTTTTTT	CASSAGTGSNEKLFF
TRBV20-1	many	.	TRBJ2-7	TGCAGTGCCCCGGGGCAGTTCCGCTACGAGCAGTACTTC	CSAPGQFRYEQYF
TRBV12-3/TRBV12-4	.	.	TRBJ2-3	TGTGCCAGCAGTTTAAGGTCTCAGGGTGGCACAGATACGCAGTATTTT	CASSLRSQGGTDTQYF
TRBV20-1	many	TRBD2	TRBJ2-7	TGCAGTGCGCCTCCAACTAGCGACCTGGTTGGCGAGCAGTACTTC	CSAPPTSDLVGEQYF
TRBV6-1	.	.	TRBJ2-5	TGTGCCAGCACCGCTGGAACAGTCCAAGAGACCCAGTACTTC	CASTAGTVQETQYF
TRBV5-6	few	.	TRBJ2-3	TGTGCCAGCAGCTTTGGGGGTGCCACAGATACGCAGTATTTT	CASSFGGATDTQYF
TRBV5-5	.	TRBD2	TRBJ2-5	TGTGCCAGCAGTTTCGCTAGCGGGAGGACGTACCAAGAGACCCAGTACTTC	CASSFASGRTYQETQYF
TRBV12-3/TRBV12-4	many	TRBD2	TRBJ2-1	TGTGCCAGCACCCAAACGGCGGGGGGCCAGGTCAATGAGCAGTTCTTC	CASTQTAGGQVNEQFF
TRBV2	.	TRBD1	TRBJ1-2	TGTGCCAGCAGCGCCGGGACAGGGGGCGTCTACACCTTC	CASSAGTGGVYTF
TRBV5-1	few	.	TRBJ2-5	TGCGCCAGCAGCTTCGTACCCCCGGGAGAGACCCAGTACTTC	CASSFVPPGETQYF
TRBV12-3/TRBV12-4	many	.	TRBJ1-3	TGTGCCAGCAGTTTAAGGGACAACGCGGACACCATATATTTT	CASSLRDNADTIYF
TRBV20-1	.	TRBD2	TRBJ2-1	TGCAGTGCTAGAAGAGTGGCGGGGAGGGGCAATGAGCAGTTCTTC	CSARRVAGRGNEQFF
TRBV10-3	.	.	TRBJ1-3	TGTGCCACCGGGACATTGAGCTCTGGAAACACCATATATTTT	CATGTLSSGNTIYF
TRBV6-4	.	TRBD2	TRBJ2-5	TGTGCCAGCAGTGTTTCGGGAGGGCCTTCCGAGACCCAGTACTTC	CASSVSGGPSETQYF
TRBV20-1	.	TRBD2	TRBJ2-3	TGCAGTGCTGACCCGACTAGCGGGAGAAAGCAAGATACGCAGTATTTT	CSADPTSGRKQDTQYF
TRBV5-1	many	.	TRBJ2-1	TGCGCCAGCAGCTTGGCCATGCGGTATTCGGTTGATGAGCAGTTCTTC	CASSLAMRYSVDEQFF
TRBV20-1	many	TRBD2	TRBJ2-1	TGCAGTGCTAGGAGGGAGTGGACTAGCCGAAACAATGAGCAGTTCTTC	CSARREWTSRNNEQFF
TRBV25-1	few	.	TRBJ1-2	TGTGCCAGCAGTCAAATCAACTATGGCTACACCTTC	CASSQINYGYTF
TRBV12-3/TRBV12-4	.	TRBD1	TRBJ1-5	TGTGCCAGCAGTATCTCGGGACAGGGTGGACAGCCCCAGCATTTT	CASSISGQGGQPQHF
TRBV7-9	.	.	TRBJ2-5	TGTGCCAGCAGCTTTTCAGGGGCCCCCGGGGGGACCCAGTACTTC	CASSFSGAPGGTQYF
TRBV12-3/TRBV12-4	.	.	TRBJ2-1	TGTGCCAGCACCCGAGGGGAGAATGAGCAGTTCTTC	CASTRGENEQFF
TRBV20-1	few	.	TRBJ2-7	TGCAGTGCTAGAGATCTGCAGTCCTCCTACGAGCAGTACTTC	CSARDLQSSYEQYF
TRBV7-3	few	.	TRBJ2-3	TGTGCCAGCAGCCTAATGGCGGAACTCACAGATACGCAGTATTTT	CASSLMAELTDTQYF